Each of the 24 T cell receptor beta chains below was sequenced from the same sample in a study of T cell responses to AZD1222 COVID-19 vaccine. The method was immunoSEQ multiplex PCR; TCRdb's version includes in-frame clones alone and lacks a portion of them. This table has about 92,000 clones, roughly 90% appearing once. The material was peripheral blood, obtained on day 0 of AZD1222 vaccination. These receptors all stem from an adult in good health.

The chain carries TRBV12-3 or TRBV12-4 and TRBJ1-4; D not resolved. Trimming stripped 6 bases from V and 4 bases from J, with 9 bases between. This CDR3 region has 13 residues. The CDR3 nucleotides are TGTGCCAGCAGCCGAAGGAGTAATGAAAAACTGTTTTTT. Protein product: CASSRRSNEKLFF.

The chain is built from TRBV18 and TRBJ1-2; D not certain. CDR3 length: 14 amino acids. With 0 bases removed from V and 6 bases from J, the gap between germline ends came to 11 bases. Germline CDR1 KGHSH, CDR2 LQKENI. The CDR3 bases are TGTGCCAGCTCACCACCAGCAGAAAGCGATGGCTACACCTTC. Protein product: CASSPPAESDGYTF.

V gene TRBV5-5 combines with J gene TRBJ2-7; the D is unclear. Germline V gives CDR1 SGHKS, CDR2 YYEKEE (reference sequence). Trimming removed 0 bases at V and 3 bases at J, with 13 bases between. CDR3 length: 15 amino acids. DNA of the CDR3: TGTGCCAGCAGCTTGGCTCCCTCAGGCGGCTACGAGCAGTACTTC. Amino acid sequence: CASSLAPSGGYEQYF.

The J gene is TRBJ2-3, the V gene TRBV4-3; TRBD2 matches at 9 bases. CDR1 and CDR2 (germline): LGHNA, YSLEER. The V segment lost 0 bases and the J segment 3 bases; nucleotides outside the gene matches: 13. The CDR3 runs 19 residues. CDR3 nucleotide sequence: TGCGCCAGCAGCCAAGAGCCGGCGGGAGGGCCGTGGGGGACAGATACGCAGTATTTT. Translated: CASSQEPAGGPWGTDTQYF.

The chain uses TRBV6-2 or TRBV6-3 and TRBJ1-2, with no clear D. Germline V gene data show CDR1 as MNHEY and CDR2 as SVGEGT. V lost 2 bases to trimming and J lost 7 bases, with 8 bases between them. The CDR3 contains 12 residues. CDR3 region: CASSYPPRGYTF. The DNA for the CDR3 is TGTGCCAGCAGTTACCCCCCGCGTGGCTACACCTTC.

The chain carries TRBV14 and TRBJ2-1, with 9 bases lining up with TRBD2. Losses at the gene ends were 0 bases for V and 0 bases for J; bases not matched to a gene: 9. CDR3 length: 19 residues. The germline V gene has CDR1 SGHDN and CDR2 FVKESK. The CDR3 region is CASSQDGRSSGTSYNEQFF. The DNA for the CDR3 is TGTGCCAGCAGCCAAGATGGTCGCTCTAGCGGGACCTCCTACAATGAGCAGTTCTTC.

The V gene is TRBV6-4, the J gene TRBJ2-7; possible D gene TRBD2, 5 bases. CDR1 and CDR2 from the germline V gene are MRHNA and SNTAGT. The CDR3 has 12 amino acids. V lost 3 bases to trimming and J lost 12 bases, with 15 bases between them. CDR3 region: CASSEMSGLGYF. Here the CDR3 DNA reads TGTGCCAGCAGTGAGATGTCGGGGTTGGGGTACTTC.

The rearrangement joins TRBV20-1 to TRBJ2-1; D remains unclear. The CDR3 has 11 residues. Germline CDR1 is DFQATT and CDR2 is SNEGSKA (reference sequence). V was clipped by 6 bases and J by 8 bases, with 11 bases between them. CDR3: CSAGPVDEQFF. In nucleotides, the CDR3 is TGCAGTGCCGGCCCTGTCGATGAGCAGTTCTTC.

V is TRBV4-1 and J is TRBJ2-5; no definite D call. This CDR3 is built from 15 residues. The germline V gene has CDR1 MGHRA and CDR2 YSYEKL. Trimming took 2 bases from V and 1 from J, leaving 11 bases between them. The CDR3 DNA is TGCGCCAGCAGCCAATTAAGGACGTTCCAAGAGACCCAGTACTTC. Amino acids: CASSQLRTFQETQYF.

A single count supports this clone. This chain connects TRBV4-3 to TRBJ2-2; the match to TRBD2 covers 8 bases. The CDR3 is 17 residues long. Trimming took 0 bases from V and 0 from J; bases not matched to a gene: 3. Germline values: CDR1 LGHNA, CDR2 YSLEER. CDR3 protein: CASSQESLAANTGELFF. Here the CDR3 DNA reads TGCGCCAGCAGCCAAGAGTCACTAGCGGCGAACACCGGGGAGCTGTTTTTT.

This rearrangement joins TRBV5-4 to TRBJ1-6, with 9 bases matching TRBD1. V lost 0 bases and J lost 10; bases outside the gene matches: 11. Germline V gives CDR1 SGHNT, CDR2 YYREEE (reference sequence). The CDR3 totals 17 residues. The CDR3 nucleotides are TGTGCCAGCAGCTTGGATAGTACAGGGGGCATGGGGTCACCCCTCCACTTT. Its translation is CASSLDSTGGMGSPLHF.

CDR3 sequence (DNA): TGTGCCAGCAGTTGGACAGGGCACTCCTACGAGCAGTACTTC. This encodes CASSWTGHSYEQYF. The chain links TRBV6-5 to TRBJ2-7, with 8 bases lining up with TRBD1. This CDR3 is 14 amino acids long. V gave up 4 bases and J gave up 0 bases; unmatched junction bases: 2. Germline loops: CDR1 MNHEY, CDR2 SVGAGI.

The V and J genes are TRBV19 and TRBJ2-7; D may be TRBD2 (6 bases). V was trimmed by 1 base and J by 3 bases, leaving 10 bases between them. The CDR3 covers 14 residues. Germline CDR1 and CDR2: LNHDA and SQIVND (reference sequence). The CDR3 is CASSIVGGLYEQYF. In DNA, the CDR3 is TGTGCCAGTAGTATAGTGGGAGGCCTCTACGAGCAGTACTTC.

The V gene is TRBV5-6, the J gene TRBJ2-1, with D possibly being TRBD2 (5 bases). CDR1 is SGHDT and CDR2 is YYEEEE in the germline V gene. The V end was cut by 4 bases, the J end by 0 bases, with 5 bases between. This CDR3 is built from 13 residues. The CDR3, as DNA: TGTGCCAGCAGCCGGGGCTCCTACAATGAGCAGTTCTTC. Translating it yields CASSRGSYNEQFF.

The V and J genes are TRBV7-2 and TRBJ2-2; 16 bases map to TRBD2. The length of the CDR3 is 15 residues. CDR1 and CDR2 from the germline V gene are SGHTA and FQGNSA. CDR3 bases: TGTGCAGAGGGACTAGCGGGAGGGCAGACCGGGGAGCTGTTTTTT. As protein: CAEGLAGGQTGELFF.

This chain joins TRBV5-1 and TRBJ1-2; D gene unclear. Germline assignment: CDR1 SGHRS and CDR2 YFSETQ. Trimming removed 0 bases from V and 7 bases from J, with 13 bases in between. The CDR3 sequence is 14 residues long. The CDR3 sequence: CASSLGVGASGYTF. The CDR3 DNA reads TGCGCCAGCAGCTTGGGGGTAGGAGCTAGTGGCTACACCTTC. Filled out from reference TRBV5-1 and TRBJ1-2, the complete variable domain reads KAGVTQTPRYLIKTRGQQVTLSCSPISGHRSVSWYQQTPGQGLQFLFEYFSETQRNKGNFPGRFSGRQFSNSRSEMNVSTLELGDSALYLCASSLGVGASGYTFGSGTRLTVV.

V is TRBV28 and J is TRBJ2-7; unclear D gene. V was pared by 7 bases and J by 3 bases, with 10 bases between. Germline V gene lookup returns CDR1 MDHEN and CDR2 SYDVKM. The CDR3 totals 12 residues. CDR3: CASIDTFYEQYF. DNA for the CDR3: TGTGCCAGCATAGACACCTTCTACGAGCAGTACTTC.

The chain couples TRBV7-8 to TRBJ1-6; D gene ambiguous. The CDR3 runs to 13 residues. The germline V gene has CDR1 SGHVS and CDR2 FQNEAQ. The V and J ends lost 3 bases and 8 bases respectively, with 8 bases between them. The CDR3 reads CASSFLQYSPLHF. The CDR3 bases are TGTGCCAGCAGCTTCCTACAGTATTCACCCCTCCACTTT.

J is TRBJ2-5 and V is TRBV6-2 or TRBV6-3, with unresolved D. Trimming removed 4 bases from V and 4 bases from J, with 10 bases in between. The CDR3 is made up of 13 amino acids. The germline gives CDR1 MNHEY, CDR2 SVGEGT. The CDR3 reads CASSWEGRETQYF. In DNA, the CDR3 is TGTGCCAGCAGTTGGGAAGGGCGAGAGACCCAGTACTTC.

This clone was found once. The chain recombines TRBV28 with TRBJ1-3; 7 positions match TRBD1. From germline, CDR1 is MDHEN and CDR2 SYDVKM. The CDR3 is 15 residues long. V trimming: 8 bases; J trimming: 0 bases; junction bases outside the gene matches: 7. The CDR3 is CASSGGVISGNTIYF. DNA for the CDR3: TGTGCCAGCTCAGGGGGGGTAATCTCTGGAAACACCATATATTTT.

The genes are TRBV11-3 and TRBJ2-1; D remains ambiguous. This CDR3 has 12 amino acids. V gave up 2 bases and J gave up 6 bases, with 5 bases separating them. Germline CDR1 is SGHNT and CDR2 is YENEEA. Here the CDR3 reads CASSLNSNEQFF. CDR3 nucleotides: TGTGCCAGCAGCTTAAACAGCAATGAGCAGTTCTTC. The variable domain in full, completed from reference TRBV11-3 and TRBJ2-1, reads EAGVVQSPRYKIIEKKQPVAFWCNPISGHNTLYWYLQNLGQGPELLIRYENEEAVDDSQLPKDRFSAERLKGVDSTLKIQPAELGDSAVYLCASSLNSNEQFFGPGTRLTVL.

On this clone: The same CDR3 is also encoded by other DNA sequences in this sample. The rearrangement links TRBV28 to TRBJ2-5; 8 bases match TRBD1. The germline gives CDR1 MDHEN, CDR2 SYDVKM. J lost 5 bases, V lost 6 bases, and 11 bases had no gene match. This CDR3 is built from 15 residues. This CDR3 reads CASSLPTGDGETQYF. The CDR3 DNA sequence: TGTGCCAGCAGCCTCCCGACAGGGGACGGGGAGACCCAGTACTTC.

The chain is built from TRBV11-2 and TRBJ2-1; the D gene is possibly TRBD1 (6 bases). The CDR3 is 16 amino acids. Trimming took off 3 bases at V and 0 bases at J, with 12 bases between the two ends. Germline CDR1 reads SGHAT; CDR2 reads FQNNGV. The CDR3 spells CASSLTGFSSYNEQFF. In DNA form, the CDR3 reads TGTGCCAGCAGCTTGACAGGATTCAGCTCCTACAATGAGCAGTTCTTC.

The chain uses TRBV5-1 and TRBJ2-7; 7 nucleotides line up with TRBD2. V was pared by 0 bases and J by 3 bases, with 3 bases of the junction left unmatched. In germline, CDR1 is SGHRS, CDR2 YFSETQ. The CDR3 runs 14 residues. CDR3 in amino acids: CASSLGSGLYEQYF. CDR3 bases: TGCGCCAGCAGCTTGGGTAGCGGGCTCTACGAGCAGTACTTC.